A single sample gave rise to the 22 T cell receptor beta chains below, sequenced in a study of a mutant IDH1 vaccine in newly diagnosed glioma. The time point denotes: week 47, end of study. The vaccine gave 300 ug of a 20-mer mutant IDH1 peptide subcutaneously per dose. These receptors' antigens are unknown. Produced via immunoSEQ multiplex PCR; TCRdb's table is partial and in-frame only. The data hold over 80,000 clones, with around four fifths observed a single time. This sample comprised PBMCs, obtained from a glioma patient whose treatment included an IDH1 peptide vaccine. Receptors were obtained from a man aged 40-49 years with glioma.

This rearrangement joins TRBV2 to TRBJ2-1; D is uncertain. The CDR3 spans 13 residues. The germline V gene encodes CDR1 SNHLY and CDR2 FYNNEI. Trimming cost V 7 bases and J 6 bases, with 13 bases left between them. The CDR3 sequence is CASNQGAVNEQFF. The CDR3, as DNA: TGTGCCAGCAATCAAGGCGCGGTCAATGAGCAGTTCTTC.

The chain carries TRBV7-9 and TRBJ2-1; D uncertain. V was pared by 5 bases and J by 9 bases, with 17 bases between. Germline CDR1 SEHNR, CDR2 FQNEAQ (reference sequence). The CDR3 has 14 residues. CDR3 DNA sequence: TGTGCCAGCAGCCTCTCTTCAAGCTCTATTGAGCAGTTCTTC. Amino acids: CASSLSSSSIEQFF.

J is TRBJ2-5 and V is TRBV6-4, with D unclear. With 2 bases removed from V and 4 bases from J, the gap between germline ends came to 8 bases. The CDR3 is 13 residues long. Per the germline V gene, CDR1 is MRHNA and CDR2 is SNTAGT. CDR3 residues: CASSDIWRETQYF. The CDR3, as DNA: TGTGCCAGCAGTGACATTTGGCGAGAGACCCAGTACTTC.

V and J are TRBV4-3 and TRBJ2-5; D might be TRBD1 or TRBD2, each matching 5 bases. Germline V gives CDR1 LGHNA, CDR2 YSLEER. V was trimmed by 3 bases and J by 4 bases, leaving 9 bases between them. The CDR3 extends over 13 amino acids. The CDR3 loop is CASSQGPLETQYF. CDR3 sequence (DNA): TGCGCCAGCAGCCAGGGACCGCTAGAGACCCAGTACTTC.

V and J are TRBV2 and TRBJ2-1; D possibly matches TRBD1 or TRBD2 (7 bases each). The CDR3 consists of 15 residues. In germline, CDR1 is SNHLY, CDR2 FYNNEI. V was trimmed by 7 bases and J by 5 bases, leaving 18 bases between them. The CDR3: CASTRRQGGNNEQFF. The CDR3 nucleotides read TGTGCCAGCACCCGGCGGCAGGGGGGGAACAATGAGCAGTTCTTC.

This chain connects TRBV28 to TRBJ1-1; D possibly corresponds to TRBD1 (5 bases). V dropped 6 bases and J dropped 0 bases, with 14 bases sitting between them. Looked up from germline, CDR1 is MDHEN and CDR2 is SYDVKM. The CDR3 consists of 15 residues. CDR3 in DNA: TGTGCCAGCAGGTGGGGGGGTTCCCTGAACACTGAAGCTTTCTTT. Translating gives CASRWGGSLNTEAFF.

This chain's CDR3 is CASSQENFPETQYF. CDR3 coding DNA: TGTGCCAGCAGCCAAGAGAACTTTCCGGAGACCCAGTACTTC. The genes are TRBV4-2 and TRBJ2-5; no clear D gene. V was trimmed by 0 bases and J by 5 bases, leaving 10 bases between them. CDR3 size: 14 residues. CDR1 and CDR2 from the germline V gene are LGHNA and YNFKEQ.

The rearrangement uses TRBV9 and TRBJ2-3; weak D call: TRBD2 (5 bases). Germline V gene lookup returns CDR1 SGDLS and CDR2 YYNGEE. The CDR3 runs to 14 residues. V was clipped by 0 bases and J by 3 bases, with 8 bases between them. The CDR3 loop is CASSVDGLTDTQYF. Written as DNA, the CDR3 is TGTGCCAGCAGCGTAGACGGACTTACAGATACGCAGTATTTT.

Only one count was recorded for this clone. V and J are TRBV23-1 and TRBJ1-2; possibly TRBD1 for D (6 bases). TRBV23-1 is an ORF for which the function is uncertain. The ends were cut back, 2 bases at V and 2 bases at J, with 15 bases in the middle. The CDR3 sequence is 16 residues long. CDR3 bases: TGCGCCAGCAGTCAACCCTGTAGGGGGTACAACTATGGCTACACCTTC. This encodes CASSQPCRGYNYGYTF.

The J gene is TRBJ2-3, the V gene TRBV18, with D unclear. Germline V gene lookup returns CDR1 KGHSH and CDR2 LQKENI. Trimming stripped 8 bases from V and 5 bases from J, with 5 bases between. This CDR3 comprises 10 residues. In nucleotides, the CDR3 is TGTGCCAGCCCGAGAGATACGCAGTATTTT. Encoded protein: CASPRDTQYF.

The chain combines TRBV7-8 with TRBJ1-6; D ambiguous. V lost 5 bases, J lost 8 bases, and 10 bases lay in between. Per germline, CDR1 SGHVS and CDR2 FQNEAQ. This CDR3 comprises 13 residues. The CDR3 DNA sequence: TGTGCCAGCAGCCCGGACGGATATTCACCCCTCCACTTT. This sequence encodes CASSPDGYSPLHF.

The J gene is TRBJ2-2, the V gene TRBV10-1, with D maybe TRBD1 (6 bases). CDR1 is WNHNN, CDR2 SYGVQD, per germline (reference sequence). V shed 0 bases and J shed 3 bases, with 14 bases lying between them. There are 17 residues in the CDR3. CDR3 sequence: CASSESRWGQDTGELFF. The CDR3, as DNA: TGCGCCAGCAGTGAGTCGCGGTGGGGGCAGGACACCGGGGAGCTGTTTTTT.

In this sample, this clone turned up a few times. J is TRBJ2-1 and V is TRBV5-1, with 7 positions matching TRBD1. V gave up 1 base and J gave up 9 bases; unmatched junction bases: 4. In germline, CDR1 is SGHRS, CDR2 YFSETQ. The CDR3 is 13 residues long. The CDR3 DNA reads TGCGCCAGCAGCTTGAAGGGGGCGCTTGAGCAGTTCTTC. This encodes CASSLKGALEQFF.

The gene calls are TRBV5-4 and TRBJ2-5; D possibly uses TRBD1 or TRBD2 (6 bases each). This CDR3 has 17 amino acids. From germline, CDR1 is SGHNT and CDR2 YYREEE (reference sequence). Trimming took off 4 bases at V and 2 bases at J, with 21 bases between the two ends. CDR3 sequence reads: CASSGYLIGGGQETQYF. Written as DNA, the CDR3 is TGTGCCAGCAGCGGGTATCTCATCGGGGGCGGTCAAGAGACCCAGTACTTC.

The table lists this clone with a few counts. This sample includes further DNA sequences coding for the same CDR3. The rearrangement links TRBV27 to TRBJ1-1, with D possibly matching TRBD1 (5 bases). CDR1 is MNHEY, CDR2 SMNVEV, per germline (reference sequence). V was clipped by 2 bases and J by 3 bases, with 10 bases between them. The CDR3 has 14 amino acids. The CDR3, as DNA: TGTGCCAGCAGTTTAGGAGCGGGGGACACTGAAGCTTTCTTT. As protein: CASSLGAGDTEAFF.

The V and J genes are TRBV27 and TRBJ2-3; the D call may be TRBD1 or TRBD2 (5 bases each). The germline V and J ends were trimmed by 8 bases and 3 bases, with 21 bases remaining between them. The CDR3 runs to 16 residues. Germline values: CDR1 MNHEY, CDR2 SMNVEV (reference sequence). The CDR3 reads CASALVTIGETDTQYF. CDR3 sequence (DNA): TGTGCCAGCGCCCTCGTGACTATAGGGGAAACAGATACGCAGTATTTT.

The V gene is TRBV4-3, the J gene TRBJ2-1; D might be TRBD1 (6 bases). Per the germline V gene, CDR1 is LGHNA and CDR2 is YSLEER. V was cut by 1 base and J by 4 bases, with 17 bases left in between. This CDR3 is 17 amino acids long. The CDR3 DNA reads TGCGCCAGCAGCCAAGTCATTGGACAGTTTGGATACAATGAGCAGTTCTTC. It is translated as CASSQVIGQFGYNEQFF.

Only one count was recorded for this clone. The chain carries TRBV7-9 and TRBJ2-1; 14 bases match TRBD2. The CDR3 contains 18 residues. Losses at the gene ends were 2 bases for V and 6 bases for J; bases not matched to a gene: 9. Germline CDR1 is SEHNR and CDR2 is FQNEAQ (reference sequence). In DNA, the CDR3 is TGTGCCAGCAGCTTACGGCGACTAGCGGGAGGGGGTTCCAATGAGCAGTTCTTC. Translation: CASSLRRLAGGGSNEQFF.

This sequence joins TRBV2 and TRBJ2-5; D is possibly TRBD1 (7 bases). Trimming removed 3 bases at V and 2 bases at J, with 16 bases between. Germline-derived CDR1 and CDR2 are SNHLY and FYNNEI. The CDR3 extends over 16 amino acids. The CDR3 nucleotides are TGTGCCAGCAGTGATAGGGGGGACAGTCAACAAGAGACCCAGTACTTC. It translates to CASSDRGDSQQETQYF.

CDR3 amino acids: CASSRGLASEQYF. CDR3 bases: TGTGCCAGCAGCCGAGGACTAGCAAGCGAGCAGTACTTC. This sequence joins TRBV7-2 and TRBJ2-7, with 8 positions matching TRBD2. The junction had 6 bases not matched to a gene; V was cut back by 5 bases and J by 6 bases. CDR1 is SGHTA and CDR2 is FQGNSA in the germline V gene. The CDR3 has 13 residues.

The rearrangement links TRBV27 to TRBJ2-2; 12 bases map to TRBD2. Losses at the gene ends were 7 bases for V and 6 bases for J; bases not matched to a gene: 6. The germline gives CDR1 MNHEY, CDR2 SMNVEV (reference sequence). This CDR3 is built from 15 residues. Here the CDR3 reads CASKGTSGSAGELFF. CDR3 coding DNA: TGTGCCAGCAAAGGGACTAGCGGGTCGGCCGGGGAGCTGTTTTTT.

This clone was seen more than once but under ten times. This chain joins TRBV5-1 and TRBJ1-3; D unresolved. The CDR3 is made up of 18 amino acids. Trimming pared 2 bases from V and 0 bases from J, leaving 18 bases between. Germline CDR1 reads SGHRS; CDR2 reads YFSETQ. CDR3 sequence (DNA): TGCGCCAGCAGCTTTTCCCTCAGTAGTTCTGACTCTGGAAACACCATATATTTT. This encodes CASSFSLSSSDSGNTIYF.